The clone carrying this T cell receptor beta chain was recorded many times. These data are taken from a study of blood T cells in healthy people across ages. The CDR3 consists of 11 residues. Germline V CDR1 and CDR2: SNHLY, FYNNEI. Trimming took 2 bases from V and 4 from J, leaving 3 bases between them. A sample-barcoded 5' primer and a J-beta primer mix were used in a second PCR of roughly 6 to 11 cycles. TCRdb reprocessed the 5' RACE reads with MiXCR, giving one entry per CDR3 protein. This sample yields approximately 800,000 distinct CDR3 sequences, of which approximately 25% are seen a single time; roughly 3.8% belongs to the top ten. Separately, the same data were catalogued under a study of T cells of mothers and their children.

This receptor was identified in a boy aged 5 to 17 in good health. The chain couples TRBV2 to TRBJ2-7, with D unclear. Sequenced sample: blood. The CDR3 region is CASSELYEQYF. CDR3 nucleotide sequence: TGTGCCAGCAGTGAATTGTACGAGCAGTACTTC.